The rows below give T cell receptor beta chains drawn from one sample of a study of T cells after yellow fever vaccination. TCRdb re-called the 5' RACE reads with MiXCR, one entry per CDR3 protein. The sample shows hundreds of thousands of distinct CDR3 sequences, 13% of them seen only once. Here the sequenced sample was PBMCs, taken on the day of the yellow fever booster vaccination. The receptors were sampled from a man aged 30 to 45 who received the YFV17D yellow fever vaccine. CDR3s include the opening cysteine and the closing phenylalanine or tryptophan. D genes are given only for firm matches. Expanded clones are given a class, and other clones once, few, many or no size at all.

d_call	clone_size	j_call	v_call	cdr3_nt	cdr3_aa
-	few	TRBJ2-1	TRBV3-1	TGTGCCAGCAGCCAAGTTCGTCTGCAGTACAATGAGCAGTTCTTC	CASSQVRLQYNEQFF
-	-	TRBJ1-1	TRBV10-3	TGTGCCATCAGTTCAGAGGGGAACACTGAAGCTTTCTTT	CAISSEGNTEAFF
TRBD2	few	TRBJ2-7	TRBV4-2	TGTGCCAGCAGCCCCTCGGGACTAGCGACTTCCTACGAGCAGTACTTC	CASSPSGLATSYEQYF
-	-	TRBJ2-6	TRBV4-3	TGCGCCAGCAGCCCTGTTGCAGCCCCCTCTGGGGCCAACGTCCTGACTTTC	CASSPVAAPSGANVLTF
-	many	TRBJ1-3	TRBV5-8	TGTGCCAGCAGCTTGGGGACCGCTGGAAACACCATATATTTT	CASSLGTAGNTIYF
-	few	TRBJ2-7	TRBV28	TGTGCCAGCAGTTTACTCTGGGAGAAGAAATACGAGCAGTACTTC	CASSLLWEKKYEQYF
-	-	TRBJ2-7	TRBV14	TGTGCCAGCAGCCTAAACCACCCGGGACTCAATCATATCTCCTTC	CASSLNHPGLNHISF
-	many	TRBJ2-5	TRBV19	TGTGCCAGTAGTCGTTCTAGCGTGGAGACCCAGTACTTC	CASSRSSVETQYF
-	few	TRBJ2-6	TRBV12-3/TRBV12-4	TGTGCCAGCAGCATGGTTGTTCCCTCTGGGGCCAACGTCCTGACTTTC	CASSMVVPSGANVLTF
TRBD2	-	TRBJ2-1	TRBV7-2	TGTGCCAGCAGCTCTAGCGGGATTTGGAATGAGCAGTTCTTC	CASSSSGIWNEQFF
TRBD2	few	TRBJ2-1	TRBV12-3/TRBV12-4	TGTGCCAGCAGCCACGGGGGGGGGGAGGAGCAGTTCTTC	CASSHGGGEEQFF
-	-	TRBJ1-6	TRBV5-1	TGCGCCAGCAGCCTGGAGGGCCCCTATAATTCACCCCTCCACTTT	CASSLEGPYNSPLHF
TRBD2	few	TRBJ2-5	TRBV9	TGTGCCAGCAGCTTCTCCGGTGGACTAGTACAAGAGACCCAGTACTTC	CASSFSGGLVQETQYF
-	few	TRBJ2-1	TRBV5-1	TGCGCCAGCAGCTTGAATACAGGAGAGCAGTTCTTC	CASSLNTGEQFF
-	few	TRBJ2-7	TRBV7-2	TGTGCCAGCAGCTTACAGGGGTCTATCGACGAGCAGTACTTC	CASSLQGSIDEQYF
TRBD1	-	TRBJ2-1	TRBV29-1	TGCAGCGCAGGGGGTGATGAGCAGTTCTTC	CSAGGDEQFF
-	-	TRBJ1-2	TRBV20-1	TGCAGTGCTGAGCTACTGACGATTTATGGCTACACCTTC	CSAELLTIYGYTF
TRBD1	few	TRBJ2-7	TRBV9	TGTGCCAGCAGCGTAGGGAGGACAGGGTTGTACGAGCAGTACTTC	CASSVGRTGLYEQYF
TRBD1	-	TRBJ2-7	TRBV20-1	TGCAGTACCGACAGGGGCAGCCACGAGCAGTACTTC	CSTDRGSHEQYF
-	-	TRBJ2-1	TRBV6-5	TGTGCCAGCAGTTACGTGGGGTCCGAGCAGTTCTTC	CASSYVGSEQFF
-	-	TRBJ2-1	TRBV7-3	TGTGCCAGCAGCCGTGGACTAGGGGGGAATGAGCAGTTCTTC	CASSRGLGGNEQFF
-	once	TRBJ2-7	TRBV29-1	TGCAGCGTTCCGGGGACAAACACCTACGAGCAGTACTTC	CSVPGTNTYEQYF
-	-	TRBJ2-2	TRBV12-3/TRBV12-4	TGTGCCAGCAGTTGGGTCGCGAACACCGGGGAGCTGTTTTTT	CASSWVANTGELFF
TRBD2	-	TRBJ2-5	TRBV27	TGTGCCAGCAGAAATCGACTAGCGGGAGACGAGACCCAGTACTTC	CASRNRLAGDETQYF
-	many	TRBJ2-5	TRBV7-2	TGTGCCAGCAGCCCAACGGGGCGGTACCAAGAGACCCAGTACTTC	CASSPTGRYQETQYF
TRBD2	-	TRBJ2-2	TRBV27	TGTGCCAGCAGTTCCCCCGGACTAGTTGGGTCCGGGGAGCTGTTTTTT	CASSSPGLVGSGELFF
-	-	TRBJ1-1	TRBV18	TGTGCCAGCTCACCCTTTCCCGAGGGGACTGAAGCTTTCTTT	CASSPFPEGTEAFF
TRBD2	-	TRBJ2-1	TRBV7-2	TGTGCCAGCAGCCCGGGGACTAGCGGGAGGCTATACAATGAGCAGTTCTTC	CASSPGTSGRLYNEQFF
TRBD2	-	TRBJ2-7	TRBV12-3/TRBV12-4	TGTGCCAGCAGTTTAGGTGGCGCGGGAGTGGGAGAGCCGTACTTC	CASSLGGAGVGEPYF
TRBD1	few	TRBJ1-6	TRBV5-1	TGCGCCAGCAGCTTGGAAGCCGGGACAGGCCCTTCACCCCTCCACTTT	CASSLEAGTGPSPLHF
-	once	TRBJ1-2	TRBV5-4	TGTGCCAGCAGCAAGGCCGGGACAAATGGCTACACCTTC	CASSKAGTNGYTF
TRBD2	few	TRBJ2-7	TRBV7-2	TGTGCCAGCAGCTTAGATAGCGGGAATGGCCGGGAGCAGTACTTC	CASSLDSGNGREQYF
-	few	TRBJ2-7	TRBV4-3	TGCGCCAGCAGCCAAGATTTAGTGAGGTGGCAGGAGTCCTACGAGCAGTACTTC	CASSQDLVRWQESYEQYF
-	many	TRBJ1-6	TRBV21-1	TGTGCCAGCAGCACGACCCCCAAGATGGCTCCCAGCTCCTATAATTCACCCCTCCACTTT	CASSTTPKMAPSSYNSPLHF
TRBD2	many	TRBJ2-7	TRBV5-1	TGTGCCAGCAGCTTAGAAGCGGGAGCCTACGAGCAGTACTTC	CASSLEAGAYEQYF
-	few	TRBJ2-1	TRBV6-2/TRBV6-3	TGTGCCAGCAGTAAGCCCCGGGGCCCGACGAATGAGCAGTTCTTC	CASSKPRGPTNEQFF
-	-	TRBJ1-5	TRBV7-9	TGTGCCAGCAGCCCCGACGATCAGCCCCAGCATTTT	CASSPDDQPQHF
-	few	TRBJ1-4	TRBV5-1	TGCGCCAGCAGCTTGGGAGTAACTAATGAAAAACTGTTTTTT	CASSLGVTNEKLFF
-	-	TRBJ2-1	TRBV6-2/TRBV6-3	TGTGCCAGCAGTCAGGCGCGGGAGCAGTTCTTC	CASSQAREQFF
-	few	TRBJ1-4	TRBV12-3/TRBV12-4	TGTGCCAGCAGTTTAGGGCCATCTAAACTGTTTTTT	CASSLGPSKLFF
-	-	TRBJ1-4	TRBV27	TGTGCCAGCAGTATATCCGGACAGGAAAAACTGTTTTTT	CASSISGQEKLFF
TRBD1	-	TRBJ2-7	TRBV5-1	TGCGCCAGCAGCTTTGGTACACAGGGGCTCAGCGAGCAGTACTTC	CASSFGTQGLSEQYF
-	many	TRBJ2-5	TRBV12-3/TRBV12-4	TGTGCCAGCAGTTCCAGGGGCCAAGAGACCCAGTACTTC	CASSSRGQETQYF
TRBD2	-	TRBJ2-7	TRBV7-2	TGTGCCAGCGCCACCGCTAGCGGAGCCTCCTACGAGCAGTACTTC	CASATASGASYEQYF
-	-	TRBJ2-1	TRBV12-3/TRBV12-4	TGTGCCAGCAGTTTATTGGGAAACTACAATGAGCAGTTCTTC	CASSLLGNYNEQFF
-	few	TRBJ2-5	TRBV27	TGTGCCAGCAGTTTAACGCAAGGGGCTCTGTCGTACTTC	CASSLTQGALSYF
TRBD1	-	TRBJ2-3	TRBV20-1	TGCAGTGCTAGAAGGGACAGCGATACGCAGTATTTT	CSARRDSDTQYF
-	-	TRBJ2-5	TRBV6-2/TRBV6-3	TGTGCCAGCTGCCCTAAGAGGAGACAAGAGACCCAGTACTTC	CASCPKRRQETQYF
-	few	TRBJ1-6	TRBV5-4	TGTGCCAGCAGCTTGCCTCACGATTCACCCCTCCACTTT	CASSLPHDSPLHF
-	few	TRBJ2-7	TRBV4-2	TGTGCCAGCAGCCAAATCCCTAGCTACGAGCAGTACTTC	CASSQIPSYEQYF
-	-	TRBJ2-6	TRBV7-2	TGTGCCTGCCGAATACAGGGAACTGGGGCCAACGTCCTGACTTTC	CACRIQGTGANVLTF
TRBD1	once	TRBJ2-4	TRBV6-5	TGTGCCAGCAGTTACCGTTACTCGAGGGGGCTAGCCAAAAACATTCAGTACTTC	CASSYRYSRGLAKNIQYF
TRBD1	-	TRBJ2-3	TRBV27	TGTGCCAGCAGTTCATACCGGGACAGGGGTACAGATACGCAGTATTTT	CASSSYRDRGTDTQYF
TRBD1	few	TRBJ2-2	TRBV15	TGTGCCACTCCCAGGGGGTACGCGAACACCGGGGAGCTGTTTTTT	CATPRGYANTGELFF